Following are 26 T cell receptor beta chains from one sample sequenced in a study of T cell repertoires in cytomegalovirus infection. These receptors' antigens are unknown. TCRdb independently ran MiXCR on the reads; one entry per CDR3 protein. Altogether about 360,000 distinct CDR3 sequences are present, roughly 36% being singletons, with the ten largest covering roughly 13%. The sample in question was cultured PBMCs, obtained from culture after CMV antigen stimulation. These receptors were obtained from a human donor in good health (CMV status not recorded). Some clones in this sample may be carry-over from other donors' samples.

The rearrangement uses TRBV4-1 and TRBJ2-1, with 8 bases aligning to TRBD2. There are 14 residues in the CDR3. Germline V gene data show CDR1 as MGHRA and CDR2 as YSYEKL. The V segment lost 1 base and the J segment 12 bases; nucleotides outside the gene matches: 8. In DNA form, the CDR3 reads TGCGCCAGCAGCCAAGTCTCGAGCGGGAGAAGGCAGTTCTTC. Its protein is CASSQVSSGRRQFF.

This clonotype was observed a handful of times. CDR3: CASSRFAVTDTQYF. The CDR3 bases are TGTGCCAGCAGCCGATTCGCGGTCACAGATACGCAGTATTTT. The chain couples TRBV12-3 or TRBV12-4 to TRBJ2-3; no firm D call. V lost 6 bases and J 2 bases, leaving 12 bases between the germline ends. This CDR3 is 14 amino acids long.

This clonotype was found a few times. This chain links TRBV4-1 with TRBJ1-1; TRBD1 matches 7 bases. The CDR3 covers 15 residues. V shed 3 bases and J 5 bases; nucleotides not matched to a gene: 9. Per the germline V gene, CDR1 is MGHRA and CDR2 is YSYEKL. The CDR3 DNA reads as TGCGCCAGCAGCCACTCAGGGGGTTTAGGGACTGAAGCTTTCTTT. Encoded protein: CASSHSGGLGTEAFF.

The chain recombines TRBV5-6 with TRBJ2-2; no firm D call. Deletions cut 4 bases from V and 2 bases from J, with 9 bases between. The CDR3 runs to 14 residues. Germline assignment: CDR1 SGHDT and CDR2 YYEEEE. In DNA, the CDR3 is TGTGCCAGCAGCGGCGAATTAAACACCGGGGAGCTGTTTTTT. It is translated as CASSGELNTGELFF.

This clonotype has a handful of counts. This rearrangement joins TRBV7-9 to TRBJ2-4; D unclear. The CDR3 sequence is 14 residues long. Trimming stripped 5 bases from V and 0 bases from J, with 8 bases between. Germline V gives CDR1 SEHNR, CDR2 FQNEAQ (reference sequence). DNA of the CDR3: TGTGCCAGCAGCCCGGATCTAGCCAAAAACATTCAGTACTTC. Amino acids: CASSPDLAKNIQYF.

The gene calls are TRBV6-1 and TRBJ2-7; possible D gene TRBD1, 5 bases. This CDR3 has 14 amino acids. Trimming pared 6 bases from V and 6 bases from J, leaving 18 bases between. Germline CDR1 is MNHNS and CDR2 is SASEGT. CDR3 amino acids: CASSSIGALLEQYF. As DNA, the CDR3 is TGTGCCAGCAGCTCGATAGGGGCTCTCCTCGAGCAGTACTTC.

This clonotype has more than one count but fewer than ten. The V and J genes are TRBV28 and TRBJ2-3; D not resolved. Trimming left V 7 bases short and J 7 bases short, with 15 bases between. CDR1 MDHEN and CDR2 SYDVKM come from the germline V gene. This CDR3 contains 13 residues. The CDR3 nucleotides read TGTGCCAGCACCCCACACTGGGGATATACGCAGTATTTT. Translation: CASTPHWGYTQYF.

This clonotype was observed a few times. The CDR3 protein is CASRGTIEAFF. The CDR3, as DNA: TGTGCCAGTAGGGGCACAATTGAAGCTTTCTTT. The V and J genes are TRBV6-1 and TRBJ1-1; D may be TRBD1 (5 bases). The CDR3 consists of 11 residues. Per germline, CDR1 MNHNS and CDR2 SASEGT. Deletions cut 9 bases from V and 7 bases from J, with 12 bases between.

CDR3 nucleotides: TGTGCCACCAGTGATCTTGGCTACAATGAGCAGTTCTTC. Translation gives CATSDLGYNEQFF. V gene TRBV24-1 combines with J gene TRBJ2-1; no reliable D call. This CDR3 has 13 amino acids. The germline CDR1 and CDR2 sequences are KGHDR and SFDVKD. Between the trimmed V and J ends, which lost 3 bases and 3 bases, there was a span of 5 bases.

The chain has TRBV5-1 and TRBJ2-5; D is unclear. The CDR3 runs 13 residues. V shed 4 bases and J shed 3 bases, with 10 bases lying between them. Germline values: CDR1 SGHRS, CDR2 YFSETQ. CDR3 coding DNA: TGCGCCAGCAGCCTCGGGTCAGAAGAGACCCAGTACTTC. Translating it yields CASSLGSEETQYF.

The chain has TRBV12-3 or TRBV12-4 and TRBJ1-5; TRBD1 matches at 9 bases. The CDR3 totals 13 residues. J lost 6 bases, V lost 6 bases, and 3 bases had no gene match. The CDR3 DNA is TGTGCCAGCAGGACGGACAGGGGTCAGCCCCAGCATTTT. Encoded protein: CASRTDRGQPQHF.

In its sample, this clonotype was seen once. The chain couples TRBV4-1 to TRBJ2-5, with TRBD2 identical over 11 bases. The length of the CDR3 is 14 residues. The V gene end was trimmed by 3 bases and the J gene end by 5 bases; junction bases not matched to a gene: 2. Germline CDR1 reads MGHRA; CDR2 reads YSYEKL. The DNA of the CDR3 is TGCGCCAGCAGCCAGACTAGCGGGATGGAGACCCAGTACTTC. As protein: CASSQTSGMETQYF.

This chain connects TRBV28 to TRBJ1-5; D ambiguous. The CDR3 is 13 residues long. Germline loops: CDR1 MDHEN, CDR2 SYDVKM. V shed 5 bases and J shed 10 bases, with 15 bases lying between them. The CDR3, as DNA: TGTGCCAGCAGTCGAGATGGCTTAGGACCCCAGCATTTT. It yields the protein CASSRDGLGPQHF.

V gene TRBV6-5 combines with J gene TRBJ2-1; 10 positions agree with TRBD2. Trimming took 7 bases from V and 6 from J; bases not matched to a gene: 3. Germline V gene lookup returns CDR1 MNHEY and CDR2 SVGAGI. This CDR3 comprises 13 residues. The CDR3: CASTVAGGNEQFF. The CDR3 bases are TGTGCCAGCACGGTAGCGGGAGGCAATGAGCAGTTCTTC.

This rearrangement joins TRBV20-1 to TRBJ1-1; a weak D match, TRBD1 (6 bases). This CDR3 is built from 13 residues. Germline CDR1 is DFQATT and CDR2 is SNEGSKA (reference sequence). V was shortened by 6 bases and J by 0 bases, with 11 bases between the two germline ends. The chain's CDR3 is CSAPGQMNTEAFF. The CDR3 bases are TGCAGTGCACCGGGACAAATGAACACTGAAGCTTTCTTT.

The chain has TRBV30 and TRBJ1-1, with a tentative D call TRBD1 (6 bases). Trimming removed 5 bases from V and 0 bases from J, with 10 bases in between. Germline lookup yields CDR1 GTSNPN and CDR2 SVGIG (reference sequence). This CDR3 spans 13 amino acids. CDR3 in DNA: TGTGCCTGGGCCTCAGGGGTGAACACTGAAGCTTTCTTT. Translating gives CAWASGVNTEAFF. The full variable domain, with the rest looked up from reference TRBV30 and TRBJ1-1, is SQTIHQWPATLVQPVGSPLSLECTVEGTSNPNLYWYRQAAGRGLQLLFYSVGIGQISSEVPQNLSASRPQDRQFILSSKKLLLSDSGFYLCAWASGVNTEAFFGQGTRLTVV.

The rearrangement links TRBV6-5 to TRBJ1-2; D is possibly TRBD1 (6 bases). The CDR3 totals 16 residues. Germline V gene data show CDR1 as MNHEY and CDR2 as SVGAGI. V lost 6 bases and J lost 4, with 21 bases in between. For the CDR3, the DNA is TGTGCCAGCAGCGTCGGGAGGGGGGCGCCCCCCTATGGCTACACCTTC. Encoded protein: CASSVGRGAPPYGYTF.

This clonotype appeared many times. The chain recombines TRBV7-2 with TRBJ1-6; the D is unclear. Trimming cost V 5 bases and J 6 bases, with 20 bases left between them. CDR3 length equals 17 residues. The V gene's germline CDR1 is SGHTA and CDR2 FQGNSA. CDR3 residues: CASSPGLGLRVNSPLHF. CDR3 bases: TGTGCCAGCAGCCCCGGGTTGGGGTTAAGGGTTAATTCACCCCTCCACTTT.

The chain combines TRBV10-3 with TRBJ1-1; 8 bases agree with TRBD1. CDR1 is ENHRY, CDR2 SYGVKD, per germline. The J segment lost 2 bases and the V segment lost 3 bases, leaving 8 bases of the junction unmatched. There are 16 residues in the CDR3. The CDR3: CAISEVTGVGNTEAFF. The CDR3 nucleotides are TGTGCCATCAGTGAAGTGACAGGGGTTGGTAACACTGAAGCTTTCTTT.

This chain's CDR3 is CASSGRFSNQPQHF. The CDR3 DNA reads as TGTGCCAGTAGTGGTAGGTTCTCCAATCAGCCCCAGCATTTT. The chain employs TRBV19 and TRBJ1-5, with D uncertain. The CDR3 consists of 14 residues. Germline V gene data show CDR1 as LNHDA and CDR2 as SQIVND (reference sequence). Trimming took off 5 bases at V and 3 bases at J, with 11 bases between the two ends.

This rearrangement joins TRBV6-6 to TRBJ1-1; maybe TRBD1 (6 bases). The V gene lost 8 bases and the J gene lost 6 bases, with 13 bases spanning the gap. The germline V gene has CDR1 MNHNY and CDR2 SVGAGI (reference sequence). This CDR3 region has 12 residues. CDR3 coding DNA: TGTGCCAGCCGACAGGTCCCGGCTGAAGCTTTCTTT. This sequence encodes CASRQVPAEAFF.

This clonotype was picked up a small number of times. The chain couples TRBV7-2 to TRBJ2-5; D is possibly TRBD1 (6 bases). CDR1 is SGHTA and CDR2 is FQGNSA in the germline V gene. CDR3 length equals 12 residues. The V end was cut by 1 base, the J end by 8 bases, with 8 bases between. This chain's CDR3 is CASSLDRATQYF. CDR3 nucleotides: TGTGCCAGCAGCTTAGACAGGGCAACCCAGTACTTC. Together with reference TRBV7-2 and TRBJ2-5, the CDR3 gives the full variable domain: GAGVSQSPSNKVTEKGKDVELRCDPISGHTALYWYRQSLGQGLEFLIYFQGNSAPDKSGLPSDRFSAERTGGSVSTLTIQRTQQEDSAVYLCASSLDRATQYFGPGTRLLVL.

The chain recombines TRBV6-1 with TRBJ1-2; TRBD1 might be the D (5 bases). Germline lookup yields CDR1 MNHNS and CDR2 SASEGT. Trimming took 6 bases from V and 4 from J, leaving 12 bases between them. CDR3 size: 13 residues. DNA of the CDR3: TGTGCCAGCAGGACGGACGGGACCTATGGCTACACCTTC. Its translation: CASRTDGTYGYTF.

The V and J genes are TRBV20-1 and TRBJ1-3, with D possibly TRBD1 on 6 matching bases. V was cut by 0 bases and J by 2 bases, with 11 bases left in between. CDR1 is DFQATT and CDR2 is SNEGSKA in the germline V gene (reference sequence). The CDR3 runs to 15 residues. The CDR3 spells CSARDVQGPGNTIYF. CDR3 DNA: TGCAGTGCTAGAGATGTACAGGGCCCTGGAAACACCATATATTTT.

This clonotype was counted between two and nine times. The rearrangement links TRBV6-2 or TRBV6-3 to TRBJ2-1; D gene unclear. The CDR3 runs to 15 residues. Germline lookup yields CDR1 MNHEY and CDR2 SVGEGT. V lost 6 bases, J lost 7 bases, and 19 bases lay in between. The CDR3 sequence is CASRPDTPWANEQFF. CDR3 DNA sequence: TGTGCCAGCAGGCCCGACACTCCGTGGGCGAATGAGCAGTTCTTC.

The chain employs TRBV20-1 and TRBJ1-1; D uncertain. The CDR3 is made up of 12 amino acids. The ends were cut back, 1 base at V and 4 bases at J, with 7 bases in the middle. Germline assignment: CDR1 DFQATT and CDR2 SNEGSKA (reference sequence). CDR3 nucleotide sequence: TGCAGTGCTAGAGGCGACCGCACTGAAGCTTTCTTT. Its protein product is CSARGDRTEAFF.